This T cell receptor beta chain was sequenced in a study of Ad26.COV2.S vaccination and SARS-CoV-2 variants. Treatment defined: over 15 received Ad26.COV2.S at low or high dose, single or two shots; 5 received placebo; per-sample allocation not given. Sample collection was performed on day 63 after the first vaccine or placebo injection. It was Wuhan-strain SARS-CoV-2 spike that the Ad26 vaccine vector expressed. V was pared by 3 bases and J by 6 bases, with 6 bases between. This CDR3 is built from 12 residues. CDR1 is KGHSH and CDR2 is LQKENI in the germline V gene. Sequencing used immunoSEQ multiplex PCR; TCRdb keeps in-frame clones, though not all of them. The data show some 640,000 clones, with 89% seen just once and roughly 1.5% held by the top ten.

The origin of this receptor is a person aged 18-60 years who received the Ad26.COV2.S COVID-19 vaccine or a placebo. The chain recombines TRBV18 with TRBJ2-4; tentative D call: TRBD1 (5 bases). The specimen comprised peripheral blood, sampled in a trial of Ad26.COV2.S vaccine versus placebo. CDR3 DNA sequence: TGTGCCAGCTCACCCCAGGGAAACATTCAGTACTTC. It yields the protein CASSPQGNIQYF.